Listed below are T cell receptor beta chains from one sample, sequenced in a study of blood T cells in healthy people across ages. TCRdb reprocessed the 5' RACE reads with MiXCR, giving one entry per CDR3 protein. The data hold roughly 700,000 distinct CDR3 sequences, with 32% observed a single time. The sample comprised blood. All receptors come from an elderly woman in good health. Each CDR3 is given with its conserved first and last residue. D genes are given only for firm matches. Clone size is not always given. Where it is, it says once, few, many or a class for expanded clones.

v_call	j_call	d_call	clone_size	cdr3_aa	cdr3_nt
TRBV3-1	TRBJ1-1	.	.	CASSQSGNTEAFF	TGTGCCAGCAGCCAGTCAGGGAACACTGAAGCTTTCTTT
TRBV6-6	TRBJ1-6	TRBD1	.	CASIDHDRGENSPLHF	TGTGCCAGCATAGACCACGACAGGGGTGAGAATTCACCCCTCCACTTT
TRBV12-3/TRBV12-4	TRBJ2-5	TRBD2	many	CASTSGVRETQYF	TGTGCCAGCACTAGCGGGGTTCGGGAGACCCAGTACTTC
TRBV29-1	TRBJ2-2	TRBD1	many	CSVESPDRDTGELFF	TGCAGCGTTGAGTCCCCGGACAGGGACACCGGGGAGCTGTTTTTT
TRBV4-2	TRBJ2-1	TRBD2	many	CASSQDRVSGGATDEQFF	TGTGCCAGCAGCCAAGATCGGGTGAGCGGGGGGGCCACGGATGAGCAGTTCTTC
TRBV7-3	TRBJ2-1	TRBD2	.	CASSLKAGTSYNEQFF	TGTGCCAGCAGCTTAAAAGCGGGGACGTCCTACAATGAGCAGTTCTTC
TRBV20-1	TRBJ1-1	.	many	CSARGAWTEAFF	TGCAGTGCTAGAGGGGCGTGGACTGAAGCTTTCTTT
TRBV30	TRBJ1-5	.	.	CARNAGQDQPQHF	TGTGCCCGGAATGCAGGCCAGGATCAGCCCCAGCATTTT
TRBV2	TRBJ1-5	TRBD1	few	CASGRTGGGQPQHF	TGTGCCAGCGGGAGAACAGGGGGCGGTCAGCCCCAGCATTTT
TRBV7-2	TRBJ1-2	.	many	CASSLTTYGYTF	TGTGCCAGCAGCCTAACGACCTATGGCTACACCTTC
TRBV20-1	TRBJ2-3	TRBD1	.	CSAQDSGGIFTDTQYF	TGCAGTGCTCAGGATTCAGGGGGCATATTCACAGATACGCAGTATTTT
TRBV6-2/TRBV6-3	TRBJ1-2	.	many	CASRSHRIGYTF	TGTGCCAGCAGATCCCACAGGATCGGCTACACCTTC
TRBV5-1	TRBJ1-1	.	many	CASSRGRELNTEAFF	TGCGCCAGCAGCCGAGGACGGGAATTGAACACTGAAGCTTTCTTT
TRBV7-2	TRBJ2-1	.	many	CASSSLPTGHNEQFF	TGTGCCAGCAGCTCACTGCCGACAGGCCACAATGAGCAGTTCTTC
TRBV18	TRBJ1-1	.	few	CASSPAPGLWNTEAFF	TGTGCCAGCTCACCGGCCCCGGGACTGTGGAACACTGAAGCTTTCTTT
TRBV5-1	TRBJ2-7	TRBD2	.	CASSAPPGGRFDEQYF	TGCGCCAGCAGCGCCCCCCCGGGAGGAAGGTTCGACGAGCAGTACTTC
TRBV5-1	TRBJ2-1	.	.	CASSHANNEQFF	TGCGCCAGCAGCCACGCAAACAATGAGCAGTTCTTC
TRBV20-1	TRBJ2-7	.	.	CSARDMGGSYEQYF	TGCAGTGCTAGAGATATGGGGGGCTCCTACGAGCAGTACTTC
TRBV7-2	TRBJ2-1	.	.	CASSLVPGIPEQFF	TGTGCCAGCAGCTTAGTGCCAGGGATCCCTGAGCAGTTCTTC
TRBV7-2	TRBJ2-3	TRBD2	many	CASTHLAGFTDTQYF	TGTGCCAGCACCCACCTAGCGGGGTTCACAGATACGCAGTATTTT
TRBV4-2	TRBJ2-3	TRBD2	many	CASSQASGGHTDTQYF	TGTGCCAGCAGCCAAGCTAGCGGGGGACACACAGATACGCAGTATTTT
TRBV7-2	TRBJ1-4	.	many	CASSQVQEKLFF	TGTGCCAGCAGCCAAGTACAGGAAAAACTGTTTTTT
TRBV7-6	TRBJ2-2	.	few	CASSLGALNTGELFF	TGTGCCAGCAGCTTAGGGGCCTTGAACACCGGGGAGCTGTTTTTT